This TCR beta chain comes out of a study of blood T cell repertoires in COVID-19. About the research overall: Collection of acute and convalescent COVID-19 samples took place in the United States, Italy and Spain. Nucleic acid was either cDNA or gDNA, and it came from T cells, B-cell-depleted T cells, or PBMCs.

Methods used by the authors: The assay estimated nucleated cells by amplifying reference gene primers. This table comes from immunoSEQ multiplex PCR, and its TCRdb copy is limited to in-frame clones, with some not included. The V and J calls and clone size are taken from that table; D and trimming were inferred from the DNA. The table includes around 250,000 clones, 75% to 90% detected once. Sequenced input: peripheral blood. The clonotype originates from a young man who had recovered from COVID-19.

Written as DNA, the CDR3 is TGTGCCAGCAGCTGGGGAGTTGCAACTAATGAAAAACTGTTTTTT. As protein: CASSWGVATNEKLFF. The genes are TRBV7-2 and TRBJ1-4; D remains ambiguous. Trimming pared 4 bases from V and 0 bases from J, leaving 9 bases between. Germline assignment: CDR1 SGHTA and CDR2 FQGNSA. The length of the CDR3 is 15 residues.